Below, 16 T cell receptor beta chains from the same sample are listed, as sequenced in a study of blood T cell repertoires in COVID-19 (dated by TCRdb to the early 2020s). Libraries were made using the immunoSEQ multiplex PCR assay. In its TCRdb copy, this immuneACCESS table keeps in-frame sequences only and misses some clones. Where compared with another copy, unresolved V genes explain less than half of these, and the others have no known cause. The sample table holds 230,000 or so clones, of which around 88% were seen once. The ten largest clones take up 2% to 2.5% of the sample. Sequenced: PBMCs or T cells enriched from blood (not recorded which). Every receptor here comes from a woman in her thirties or forties with acute COVID-19.

The chain joins TRBV30 to TRBJ1-1; maybe TRBD1 (6 bases). The CDR3 is made up of 15 amino acids. Trimming took 5 bases from V and 4 from J, leaving 20 bases between them. Germline CDR1 reads GTSNPN; CDR2 reads SVGIG (reference sequence). The CDR3 reads CAWDVGGGLATEAFF. The CDR3 region has the DNA TGTGCCTGGGATGTTGGGGGGGGGCTTGCCACTGAAGCTTTCTTT.

This chain connects TRBV6-1 to TRBJ1-1; tentative D call: TRBD1 (5 bases). Germline V gene lookup returns CDR1 MNHNS and CDR2 SASEGT. There are 15 residues in the CDR3. Trimming left V 2 bases short and J 8 bases short, with 18 bases between. The CDR3 DNA reads TGTGCCAGCAGTGAATTAGCGGGGGGAGGGGAGGAAGCTTTCTTT. Its protein product is CASSELAGGGEEAFF.

The CDR3 region has the DNA TGTGCCAGCAGTGTATATAGCGGGACTATTTTCTACGAGCAGTACGTC. Protein: CASSVYSGTIFYEQYV. This chain connects TRBV6-6 to TRBJ2-7, with TRBD2 identical over 8 bases. The germline CDR1 and CDR2 sequences are MNHNY and SVGAGI (reference sequence). The CDR3 is 16 amino acids. The V segment lost 5 bases and the J segment 3 bases; nucleotides outside the gene matches: 12.

The chain uses TRBV30 and TRBJ1-6; D is ambiguous. This CDR3 has 13 residues. Germline CDR1 is GTSNPN and CDR2 is SVGIG (reference sequence). Deletions cut 2 bases from V and 3 bases from J, with 5 bases between. The CDR3 region has the DNA TGTGCCTGGAGTTCCAACTATAATTCACCCCTCCACTTT. Protein: CAWSSNYNSPLHF.

The rearrangement links TRBV19 to TRBJ2-3; D ambiguous. V was shortened by 7 bases and J by 0 bases, with 17 bases between the two germline ends. This CDR3 spans 16 amino acids. In germline, CDR1 is LNHDA, CDR2 SQIVND (reference sequence). Here the CDR3 reads CASTPRVYSSTDTQYF. The CDR3, as DNA: TGTGCCAGTACGCCGCGAGTGTATTCTAGCACAGATACGCAGTATTTT.

The CDR3 nucleotides are TGTGCCACCAGGCTAGGGACTCACAGGTCAGGTCGGAAAAATTCACCCCTCCACTTT. As protein: CATRLGTHRSGRKNSPLHF. The rearrangement links TRBV24-1 to TRBJ1-6, with a weak D call TRBD1 (5 bases). From germline, CDR1 is KGHDR and CDR2 SFDVKD. Trimming took 7 bases from V and 7 from J, leaving 28 bases between them. CDR3 length: 19 residues.

The chain is built from TRBV5-5 and TRBJ2-5; TRBD2 aligns across 11 bases. Unmatched junction bases numbered 5, after V lost 3 bases and J lost 4 bases. Germline loops: CDR1 SGHKS, CDR2 YYEKEE (reference sequence). This CDR3 region has 15 residues. CDR3 DNA: TGTGCCAGCAGCTCAATAGCGGGAGGGCCAGAGACCCAGTACTTC. This gives the protein CASSSIAGGPETQYF.

This clone was observed a handful of times. This chain uses TRBV4-1 with TRBJ1-2, with D maybe TRBD1 (5 bases). Deletions cut 1 base from V and 5 bases from J, with 14 bases between. Germline-derived CDR1 and CDR2 are MGHRA and YSYEKL. This CDR3 is 15 amino acids long. CDR3 in amino acids: CASSQAGGTQYGYTF. CDR3 DNA sequence: TGCGCCAGCAGCCAAGCGGGAGGGACCCAATATGGCTACACCTTC.

The J gene is TRBJ1-1, the V gene TRBV9, with 9 bases aligning to TRBD1. J was trimmed by 0 bases and V by 4 bases; bases with no gene match: 7. The CDR3 length is 16 residues. CDR1 is SGDLS, CDR2 YYNGEE, per germline. The CDR3 DNA reads as TGTGCCAGCAGCCCGGGACAGGGAAGAATGAACACTGAAGCTTTCTTT. It specifies CASSPGQGRMNTEAFF. Together with reference TRBV9 and TRBJ1-1, the CDR3 gives the full variable domain: DSGVTQTPKHLITATGQRVTLRCSPRSGDLSVYWYQQSLDQGLQFLIQYYNGEERAKGNILERFSAQQFPDLHSELNLSSLELGDSALYFCASSPGQGRMNTEAFFGQGTRLTVV.

The gene calls are TRBV11-3 and TRBJ2-1, with TRBD1 matching 8 bases. This CDR3 region has 15 residues. V lost 0 bases and J lost 5; bases outside the gene matches: 3. Per the germline V gene, CDR1 is SGHNT and CDR2 is YENEEA. DNA of the CDR3: TGTGCCAGCAGCTTAGATGGACAGGGCGACAATGAGCAGTTCTTC. Translation gives CASSLDGQGDNEQFF.

This chain uses TRBV2 with TRBJ2-5, with 10 bases identical to TRBD2. The CDR3 length is 16 residues. The germline V gene encodes CDR1 SNHLY and CDR2 FYNNEI. V was clipped by 10 bases and J by 2 bases; unmatched bases: 13. The CDR3 DNA reads as TGTGCCACCCATCCGCGAGGACTAGCGGCTCAAGAGACCCAGTACTTC. Its protein is CATHPRGLAAQETQYF. Full variable domain (rest looked up from reference TRBV2 and TRBJ2-5): EPEVTQTPSHQVTQMGQEVILRCVPISNHLYFYWYRQILGQKVEFLVSFYNNEISEKSEIFDDQFSVERPDGSNFTLKIRSTKLEDSAMYFCATHPRGLAAQETQYFGPGTRLLVL.

The chain recombines TRBV2 with TRBJ2-2, with unresolved D. The CDR3 has 14 residues. From germline, CDR1 is SNHLY and CDR2 FYNNEI. The V end was cut by 6 bases, the J end by 4 bases, with 12 bases between. In DNA form, the CDR3 reads TGTGCCAGCAGAGAGGAAGTCACCACCGGGGAGCTGTTTTTT. Translating gives CASREEVTTGELFF.

The chain combines TRBV27 with TRBJ1-2; TRBD1 is a possible D gene (6 bases). V was pared by 5 bases and J by 0 bases, with 16 bases between. CDR3 length: 16 amino acids. The V gene's germline CDR1 is MNHEY and CDR2 SMNVEV (reference sequence). In DNA, the CDR3 is TGTGCCAGCAGTCGACAATCCAGGACAGCTAACTATGGCTACACCTTC. Protein sequence: CASSRQSRTANYGYTF.

The chain has TRBV7-2 and TRBJ2-1; D uncertain. CDR3 length: 14 amino acids. Between the trimmed V and J ends, which lost 5 bases and 5 bases, there was a span of 13 bases. Germline V CDR1 and CDR2: SGHTA, FQGNSA. The CDR3 loop is CASSTRHTNNEQFF. The CDR3 bases are TGTGCCAGCAGCACCCGACACACGAACAATGAGCAGTTCTTC. Combining the CDR3 with reference TRBV7-2 and TRBJ2-1 gives the whole variable domain GAGVSQSPSNKVTEKGKDVELRCDPISGHTALYWYRQSLGQGLEFLIYFQGNSAPDKSGLPSDRFSAERTGGSVSTLTIQRTQQEDSAVYLCASSTRHTNNEQFFGPGTRLTVL.

The chain has TRBV5-1 and TRBJ1-4, with TRBD1 matching 10 bases. Germline loops: CDR1 SGHRS, CDR2 YFSETQ. V gave up 5 bases and J gave up 8 bases; unmatched junction bases: 9. The CDR3 spans 15 residues. CDR3 amino acids: CASRDQTGGSEKLFF. The CDR3 DNA is TGCGCCAGCAGGGACCAGACAGGGGGCTCGGAAAAACTGTTTTTT.

The V gene is TRBV7-8, the J gene TRBJ1-2; 7 bases agree with TRBD1. V was pared by 5 bases and J by 7 bases, with 13 bases of the junction left unmatched. The germline V gene has CDR1 SGHVS and CDR2 FQNEAQ. The CDR3 contains 15 residues. In DNA form, the CDR3 reads TGTGCCAGCAGCCCGGAACAGGGGATAAGCTCTGGCTACACCTTC. Translating it yields CASSPEQGISSGYTF.